The clone carrying this T cell receptor (beta chain) was found a few times. Antigen: not known. This PCR relied on a set of 60 Vbeta primers and 13 Jbeta primers. Repertoires were generated with immunoSEQ multiplex PCR, while TCRdb's copy carries only in-frame clones and drops some. Of 130,000 to 150,000 clones in the sample, 73% were seen once. This sample is drawn from a study of cytomegalovirus exposure and HLA in healthy donors. The study, taken as a whole, reports: The authors listed 180 or so TCR beta chains as cytomegalovirus-associated. Within an earlier analysis, most TCR beta V segments proved productive either about 87% or about 30% of the time. In a later analysis, a genetic analysis reported fewer productive-TCR N-insertions in an Asian-associated ancestry cluster than the cohort average.

The clonotype originates from a woman between 40 and 50 years old in good health and CMV-seronegative. The sequencing sample was made of PBMCs.

CDR3 region: CASSLGSGSYEQYF. The DNA of the CDR3 is TGCGCCAGCAGCTTGGGGTCAGGATCCTACGAGCAGTACTTC. The rearrangement uses TRBV5-1 and TRBJ2-7; D call uncertain. Germline V gives CDR1 SGHRS, CDR2 YFSETQ. Trimming removed 0 bases from V and 1 base from J, with 8 bases in between. The CDR3 is made up of 14 amino acids. Full variable domain (missing parts from reference TRBV5-1 and TRBJ2-7): KAGVTQTPRYLIKTRGQQVTLSCSPISGHRSVSWYQQTPGQGLQFLFEYFSETQRNKGNFPGRFSGRQFSNSRSEMNVSTLELGDSALYLCASSLGSGSYEQYFGPGTRLTVT.